Below, one TCR beta chain is given with its context. The antigen is undetermined. A read error may account for a junction end that differs from germline. The record originates from a study of post-analysis software for immune sequencing data. From germline, CDR1 is MDHEN and CDR2 SYDVKM. The CDR3 has 15 residues. Unique molecular identifiers had been added to the TCR beta cDNA libraries. One entry per CDR3 protein results from TCRdb running MiXCR on the PCR reads. The table records about 400,000 distinct CDR3 sequences, 30% to 45% of them present only once. The study's findings and limits: Elevated frequency relative to controls characterized several TRBV segments in patients, TRBV5-6, TRBV5-1 and TRBV20-1 among them.

This TCR derives from a girl aged 5-17 years with multiple sclerosis. The chain couples TRBV28 to TRBJ2-7, with TRBD1 matching 10 bases. The source material was blood. The CDR3 here is CASSLIGTGDYVQYF. CDR3 in DNA: TGTGCCAGCAGTTTAATCGGGACAGGGGATTACGTGCAGTACTTC.